The next 29 T cell receptor beta chains were all read from a single sample in a study of T cells in localized non-small cell lung cancer. Clones were sequenced by immunoSEQ multiplex PCR, and TCRdb holds only the in-frame ones, with some missing. The profile shows roughly 13,000 clones, roughly 84% of them singletons. The sequencing used peripheral blood, collected before any cancer treatment. Receptors originate from a male donor aged 60 or over with stage I squamous cell lung carcinoma.

The chain combines TRBV6-5 with TRBJ1-5; no definite D call. The CDR3 is made up of 15 amino acids. From germline, CDR1 is MNHEY and CDR2 SVGAGI. Trimming cost V 0 bases and J 3 bases, with 9 bases left between them. This chain's CDR3 is CASSYSGSTNQPQHF. CDR3 bases: TGTGCCAGCAGTTACTCAGGGTCTACCAATCAGCCCCAGCATTTT.

V and J are TRBV27 and TRBJ2-7; a possible D gene is TRBD1 (5 bases). Germline loops: CDR1 MNHEY, CDR2 SMNVEV (reference sequence). The CDR3 totals 17 residues. V was cut by 0 bases and J by 0 bases, with 15 bases left in between. As DNA, the CDR3 is TGTGCCAGCAGTTTATCTATTCTGACAGCGAGCTCCTACGAGCAGTACTTC. Protein product: CASSLSILTASSYEQYF.

The chain couples TRBV30 to TRBJ2-3, with 7 bases lining up with TRBD1. V was clipped by 4 bases and J by 4 bases; unmatched bases: 11. The germline CDR1 and CDR2 sequences are GTSNPN and SVGIG (reference sequence). The CDR3 has 15 residues. In DNA, the CDR3 is TGTGCCTGGAAACAGACAGGGATTAAGTCAGATACGCAGTATTTT. Translated, it gives CAWKQTGIKSDTQYF. Based on the CDR3 plus reference TRBV30 and TRBJ2-3, the full variable domain is SQTIHQWPATLVQPVGSPLSLECTVEGTSNPNLYWYRQAAGRGLQLLFYSVGIGQISSEVPQNLSASRPQDRQFILSSKKLLLSDSGFYLCAWKQTGIKSDTQYFGPGTRLTVL.

The chain carries TRBV30 and TRBJ2-3; 10 bases match TRBD2. The CDR3 is 16 amino acids. V shed 5 bases, J shed 3 bases, and the junction held 11 bases outside the gene matches. Per the germline V gene, CDR1 is GTSNPN and CDR2 is SVGIG (reference sequence). This chain's CDR3 is CAWEASGSGLTDTQYF. As DNA, the CDR3 is TGTGCCTGGGAGGCTAGCGGGAGCGGATTGACAGATACGCAGTATTTT. Complete variable domain (other parts from reference TRBV30 and TRBJ2-3): SQTIHQWPATLVQPVGSPLSLECTVEGTSNPNLYWYRQAAGRGLQLLFYSVGIGQISSEVPQNLSASRPQDRQFILSSKKLLLSDSGFYLCAWEASGSGLTDTQYFGPGTRLTVL.

This sequence joins TRBV27 and TRBJ1-5; D unresolved. CDR1 is MNHEY, CDR2 SMNVEV, per germline (reference sequence). Trimming stripped 3 bases from V and 0 bases from J, with 9 bases between. This CDR3 contains 15 residues. CDR3 in amino acids: CASSFGPYSNQPQHF. The CDR3, as DNA: TGTGCCAGCAGTTTTGGCCCTTATAGCAATCAGCCCCAGCATTTT.

The gene calls are TRBV5-1 and TRBJ2-3; 8 bases fit TRBD1. The CDR3 has 15 amino acids. The germline V gene encodes CDR1 SGHRS and CDR2 YFSETQ. V gave up 2 bases and J gave up 2 bases; unmatched junction bases: 4. The CDR3 region has the DNA TGCGCCAGCAGCTTCAGGGGGCGGGACACAGATACGCAGTATTTT. Amino acid sequence: CASSFRGRDTDTQYF.

This sequence joins TRBV10-3 and TRBJ2-5; D gene unclear. The germline V gene encodes CDR1 ENHRY and CDR2 SYGVKD. CDR3 size: 16 residues. V lost 2 bases and J 1 base, leaving 14 bases between the germline ends. CDR3: CAISEPIRHGQETQYF. CDR3 sequence (DNA): TGTGCCATCAGTGAGCCAATACGACACGGCCAAGAGACCCAGTACTTC.

As regards this clone: Its ends do not fully match the called genes, so a read error is possible. The rearrangement uses TRBV6-6 and TRBJ2-1; no clear D gene. The CDR3 spans 15 residues. Germline lookup yields CDR1 MNHNY and CDR2 SVGAGI (reference sequence). Here the CDR3 reads CASSYSGSGDNEQFF. The CDR3 DNA reads as TGTGCCAGCAGCTACTCGGGTTCTGGGGACAATGAGCAGTTCTTC.

This clone was seen just once. The V call is TRBV6-5, the J call TRBJ2-5, with D perhaps matching TRBD2 (5 bases). Germline CDR1 reads MNHEY; CDR2 reads SVGAGI. There are 14 residues in the CDR3. The germline V and J ends were trimmed by 6 bases and 4 bases, with 15 bases remaining between them. The CDR3 loop reads CASRGVGKGETQYF. The CDR3 DNA follows: TGTGCCAGCAGGGGAGTAGGGAAAGGAGAGACCCAGTACTTC.

The chain carries TRBV19 and TRBJ2-3; D ambiguous. The ends were cut back, 3 bases at V and 3 bases at J, with 13 bases in the middle. The CDR3 has 15 amino acids. Germline lookup yields CDR1 LNHDA and CDR2 SQIVND (reference sequence). The DNA of the CDR3 is TGTGCCAGTAGTATCAGACTGGCTCTAACAGATACGCAGTATTTT. Protein sequence: CASSIRLALTDTQYF.

The genes are TRBV23-1 and TRBJ1-2; D may be TRBD1 (5 bases). TRBV23-1 is an ORF; its function is uncertain. The germline V and J ends were trimmed by 4 bases and 0 bases, with 21 bases remaining between them. CDR3 length: 18 amino acids. CDR3 region: CASSLNGTVMFSNYGYTF. CDR3 bases: TGCGCCAGCAGTCTAAACGGGACCGTAATGTTCTCTAACTATGGCTACACCTTC.

The chain is built from TRBV28 and TRBJ2-1, with TRBD2 matching 7 bases. The CDR3 spans 15 residues. J was trimmed by 7 bases and V by 8 bases; bases with no gene match: 14. Germline assignment: CDR1 MDHEN and CDR2 SYDVKM. Here the CDR3 reads CASGQAGTKGNEQFF. CDR3 DNA sequence: TGTGCCAGCGGCCAAGCGGGAACCAAGGGTAATGAGCAGTTCTTC.

The chain joins TRBV18 to TRBJ2-6; D unresolved. CDR1 is KGHSH, CDR2 LQKENI, per germline. V lost 5 bases to trimming and J lost 2 bases, with 4 bases between them. The CDR3 contains 13 residues. The DNA for the CDR3 is TGTGCCAGCTCATTTACTGGGGCCAACGTCCTGACTTTC. This translates into CASSFTGANVLTF.

The rearrangement uses TRBV27 and TRBJ2-2; D is possibly TRBD1 (6 bases). The CDR3 runs to 15 residues. V lost 5 bases to trimming and J lost 1 base, with 11 bases between them. The germline gives CDR1 MNHEY, CDR2 SMNVEV (reference sequence). DNA of the CDR3: TGTGCCAGCAGTATAGGACAGCAGAACACCGGGGAGCTGTTTTTT. Protein product: CASSIGQQNTGELFF.

In its sample, this clone was seen a few times. The rearrangement uses TRBV5-1 and TRBJ1-5, with 9 bases matching TRBD1. Germline assignment: CDR1 SGHRS and CDR2 YFSETQ. The length of the CDR3 is 15 residues. The V gene end was trimmed by 0 bases and the J gene end by 5 bases; junction bases not matched to a gene: 3. This CDR3 is CASSLGTGVHQPQHF. The CDR3 DNA reads as TGCGCCAGCAGCTTGGGGACAGGGGTTCATCAGCCCCAGCATTTT. Full variable domain (outside the CDR3, taken from reference TRBV5-1 and TRBJ1-5): KAGVTQTPRYLIKTRGQQVTLSCSPISGHRSVSWYQQTPGQGLQFLFEYFSETQRNKGNFPGRFSGRQFSNSRSEMNVSTLELGDSALYLCASSLGTGVHQPQHFGDGTRLSIL.

This chain connects TRBV5-4 to TRBJ1-4; TRBD1 aligns across 11 bases. Unmatched junction bases numbered 6, after V lost 4 bases and J lost 4 bases. The CDR3 is 16 residues long. Germline assignment: CDR1 SGHNT and CDR2 YYREEE (reference sequence). The chain's CDR3 is CASSRGQGAGNEKLFF. As DNA, the CDR3 is TGTGCCAGCAGCCGCGGACAGGGGGCGGGTAATGAAAAACTGTTTTTT.

The J gene is TRBJ2-1, the V gene TRBV14, with TRBD2 as a possible D gene (6 bases). V was shortened by 4 bases and J by 4 bases, with 14 bases between the two germline ends. This CDR3 is 15 amino acids long. Germline V lookup: CDR1 SGHDN, CDR2 FVKESK. Here the CDR3 reads CASSPPRGRYNEQFF. The CDR3 nucleotides are TGTGCCAGCAGCCCTCCTCGGGGGAGATACAATGAGCAGTTCTTC.

In its sample, this clone was seen once. This chain connects TRBV28 to TRBJ2-7; D is unresolved. The germline gives CDR1 MDHEN, CDR2 SYDVKM. Trimming left V 3 bases short and J 0 bases short, with 12 bases between. The CDR3 runs 15 residues. The DNA of the CDR3 is TGTGCCAGCAGTTTTTGGGCAGGAAGCTCCTACGAGCAGTACTTC. It is translated as CASSFWAGSSYEQYF.

This clone was observed once. V gene TRBV5-1 combines with J gene TRBJ2-1; 10 bases agree with TRBD2. Germline V CDR1 and CDR2: SGHRS, YFSETQ. V was clipped by 4 bases and J by 3 bases; unmatched bases: 4. This CDR3 region has 15 residues. DNA for the CDR3: TGCGCCAGCAGCCCCGGACTAGCGGACTACAATGAGCAGTTCTTC. Residues: CASSPGLADYNEQFF. Drawing the rest from reference TRBV5-1 and TRBJ2-1, the complete variable domain is KAGVTQTPRYLIKTRGQQVTLSCSPISGHRSVSWYQQTPGQGLQFLFEYFSETQRNKGNFPGRFSGRQFSNSRSEMNVSTLELGDSALYLCASSPGLADYNEQFFGPGTRLTVL.

The genes are TRBV10-3 and TRBJ2-2; D unclear. The CDR3 sequence is 15 residues long. V was cut by 4 bases and J by 0 bases, with 9 bases left in between. Germline CDR1 reads ENHRY; CDR2 reads SYGVKD. In DNA, the CDR3 is TGTGCCATCAGTGTTCTGGGGACGAACACCGGGGAGCTGTTTTTT. Its protein product is CAISVLGTNTGELFF.

The chain combines TRBV15 with TRBJ1-6, with D perhaps TRBD1 (6 bases). The CDR3 is made up of 14 amino acids. Germline V gene sequence: CDR1 LNHNV, CDR2 YYDKDF (reference sequence). The V end was cut by 3 bases, the J end by 7 bases, with 10 bases between. The DNA of the CDR3 is TGTGCCACCAGCAGGGACAGAGAAAATTCACCCCTCCACTTT. Amino acid sequence: CATSRDRENSPLHF.

The V call is TRBV7-9, the J call TRBJ2-3; maybe TRBD2 (5 bases). V was pared by 5 bases and J by 0 bases, with 15 bases between. The germline CDR1 and CDR2 sequences are SEHNR and FQNEAQ (reference sequence). There are 16 residues in the CDR3. DNA of the CDR3: TGTGCCAGCAGCCCGCGGGCTAGCAAGAGCACAGATACGCAGTATTTT. This sequence encodes CASSPRASKSTDTQYF.

The chain couples TRBV30 to TRBJ2-2; 8 nucleotides line up with TRBD2. Losses at the gene ends were 0 bases for V and 0 bases for J; bases not matched to a gene: 3. The CDR3 is 16 residues long. Germline CDR1 reads GTSNPN; CDR2 reads SVGIG (reference sequence). CDR3 protein: CAWSVPSGSNTGELFF. The DNA for the CDR3 is TGTGCCTGGAGTGTCCCTAGCGGGTCGAACACCGGGGAGCTGTTTTTT.

The V gene is TRBV14, the J gene TRBJ2-3; possible D gene TRBD1, 7 bases. CDR1 SGHDN and CDR2 FVKESK come from the germline V gene. The ends were cut back, 1 base at V and 7 bases at J, with 24 bases in the middle. This CDR3 comprises 18 residues. CDR3 DNA: TGTGCCAGCAGCCAAGGCCTCTGGAGGGGGCGGCTTCGCTATACGCAGTATTTT. Protein product: CASSQGLWRGRLRYTQYF.

The chain joins TRBV5-1 to TRBJ2-1; tentative D call: TRBD2 (7 bases). The CDR3 consists of 17 residues. With 3 bases removed from V and 7 bases from J, the gap between germline ends came to 23 bases. Germline lookup yields CDR1 SGHRS and CDR2 YFSETQ. CDR3 DNA: TGCGCCAGCAGCTGGCCCGGGGGGCGGGCCGGGGTGAATGAGCAGTTCTTC. As protein: CASSWPGGRAGVNEQFF.

The rearrangement joins TRBV15 to TRBJ1-4; 7 bases are shared with TRBD1. Per the germline V gene, CDR1 is LNHNV and CDR2 is YYDKDF (reference sequence). This CDR3 has 14 amino acids. J gave up 4 bases and V 5 bases, and 4 bases lay outside the gene matches. The CDR3 here is CATSDDRVNEKLFF. The CDR3, as DNA: TGTGCCACCAGCGATGACAGGGTTAATGAAAAACTGTTTTTT.

The rearrangement joins TRBV7-9 to TRBJ2-1; 15 bases map to TRBD2. V dropped 5 bases and J dropped 7; count of bases not matched to a gene: 6. This CDR3 region has 16 residues. The germline CDR1 and CDR2 sequences are SEHNR and FQNEAQ (reference sequence). The CDR3 loop is CASSHTGTSGRNEQFF. CDR3 nucleotides: TGTGCCAGCAGCCATACCGGGACTAGCGGGAGGAATGAGCAGTTCTTC.

The V and J genes are TRBV7-9 and TRBJ2-7; 8 bases map to TRBD2. The CDR3 runs 14 residues. With V trimmed by 6 bases and J by 4 bases, 8 bases remained unmatched. CDR1 is SEHNR, CDR2 FQNEAQ, per germline (reference sequence). In DNA, the CDR3 is TGTGCCAGCAGGGACGGGATAGCGGGATACGAGCAGTACTTC. Its protein product is CASRDGIAGYEQYF.

There are a few counts of this clone. The chain links TRBV4-2 to TRBJ2-5, with D uncertain. The germline V gene encodes CDR1 LGHNA and CDR2 YNFKEQ. The germline V and J ends were trimmed by 1 base and 4 bases, with 10 bases remaining between them. The CDR3 consists of 14 residues. In nucleotides, the CDR3 is TGTGCCAGCAGCCAAGCCTGGTCAGGAGAGACCCAGTACTTC. Amino acid sequence: CASSQAWSGETQYF.